The 27 T cell receptor beta chains reported below all come from one sample, sequenced in a study of early T cells in non-severe SARS-CoV-2 infection. In TCRdb, the 5' RACE reads were re-called with MiXCR into one record per CDR3 protein. Of 56,000 or so distinct CDR3 sequences detected, 7% to 10% appear once; the ten largest clones hold 4% to 5%. Sequenced: whole blood. The receptors were sampled from an adult who was a healthcare worker with PCR-confirmed SARS-CoV-2 infection or an uninfected control (not recorded which).

V gene TRBV4-1 combines with J gene TRBJ1-2; D is ambiguous. Germline-derived CDR1 and CDR2 are MGHRA and YSYEKL. V was trimmed by 6 bases and J by 6 bases, leaving 8 bases between them. This CDR3 spans 11 amino acids. The chain's CDR3 is CASSRSDGYTF. The CDR3 DNA follows: TGCGCCAGCAGTCGCTCAGATGGCTACACCTTC.

The chain recombines TRBV12-3 or TRBV12-4 with TRBJ2-3; 11 nucleotides agree with TRBD2. The CDR3 spans 16 residues. V trimming: 1 base; J trimming: 2 bases; junction bases outside the gene matches: 2. CDR3 in DNA: TGTGCCAGCAGTTTAGGGACTAGCGGGTTCACAGATACGCAGTATTTT. Amino acids: CASSLGTSGFTDTQYF.

The chain links TRBV11-3 to TRBJ2-3; 7 positions match TRBD2. CDR1 is SGHNT, CDR2 YENEEA, per germline. The length of the CDR3 is 14 residues. V lost 4 bases and J lost 3; bases outside the gene matches: 4. The CDR3, as DNA: TGTGCCAGCAGCTCCGGACTAGGGACAGATACGCAGTATTTT. Its protein product is CASSSGLGTDTQYF.

This clonotype was counted many times. The rearrangement links TRBV7-3 to TRBJ2-3; D gene unclear. Trimming shortened V by 3 bases and J by 3 bases, and 7 bases separated the two germline ends. Germline V gives CDR1 SGHTA, CDR2 FQGTGA. CDR3 size: 13 residues. The CDR3 protein is CASSFWVTDTQYF. CDR3 sequence (DNA): TGTGCCAGCAGCTTCTGGGTTACAGATACGCAGTATTTT.

Only a few counts were recorded for this clonotype. The chain combines TRBV20-1 with TRBJ1-6; unclear D gene. The V and J ends lost 2 bases and 10 bases respectively, with 15 bases between them. Germline values: CDR1 DFQATT, CDR2 SNEGSKA (reference sequence). This CDR3 spans 14 amino acids. The CDR3 region has the DNA TGCAGTGCTAGATTAATTGACCCACGCTCACCCCTCCACTTT. It translates to CSARLIDPRSPLHF.

This clonotype was seen only once. This may come from a read error, since a much larger clone is one base off. This chain joins TRBV9 and TRBJ2-3; unclear D gene. Per the germline V gene, CDR1 is SGDLS and CDR2 is YYNGEE. The V end was cut by 0 bases, the J end by 2 bases, with 4 bases between. The CDR3 has 13 amino acids. The CDR3 DNA reads TGTGCCAGCAGCGTAGGGTACACAGATACGCAGTATTTT. This gives the protein CASSVGYTDTQYF.

This clonotype was picked up many times. The chain is built from TRBV20-1 and TRBJ2-3, with 7 positions matching TRBD2. The length of the CDR3 is 16 residues. CDR1 is DFQATT, CDR2 SNEGSKA, per germline (reference sequence). V lost 0 bases and J lost 3; bases outside the gene matches: 9. CDR3 in DNA: TGCAGTGCTAGAGACTTCCCCGGGAGGAAGACAGATACGCAGTATTTT. Its protein is CSARDFPGRKTDTQYF.

This clonotype was seen ten or more times. The genes are TRBV28 and TRBJ1-3, with D unresolved. V was shortened by 8 bases and J by 4 bases, with 12 bases between the two germline ends. In germline, CDR1 is MDHEN, CDR2 SYDVKM. The CDR3 contains 13 residues. The CDR3 DNA reads TGTGCCAGCGGACCGAATCTAGGAAACACCATATATTTT. Amino acids: CASGPNLGNTIYF.

This clonotype was recorded at least ten times. This sequence joins TRBV7-9 and TRBJ2-7; possibly TRBD1 or TRBD2 for D (5 bases each). Per germline, CDR1 SEHNR and CDR2 FQNEAQ (reference sequence). This CDR3 region has 15 residues. Trimming took off 4 bases at V and 6 bases at J, with 19 bases between the two ends. CDR3 nucleotide sequence: TGTGCCAGCAGCTCGCCCGGGATATTTGGGGGCGAGCAGTACTTC. This encodes CASSSPGIFGGEQYF.

Only a few counts were recorded for this clonotype. The J gene is TRBJ1-2, the V gene TRBV12-5, with TRBD1 matching 8 bases. The ends lost 4 bases at V and 3 bases at J; junction bases unmatched: 7. This CDR3 spans 15 amino acids. Per the germline V gene, CDR1 is LGHNT and CDR2 is FRNRAP. The CDR3, as DNA: TGTGCTAGTGGTTCCGACCGACAGGGGTACTATGGCTACACCTTC. Its translation: CASGSDRQGYYGYTF.

The V call is TRBV20-1, the J call TRBJ2-1, with a possible D match to TRBD2 (7 bases). V lost 6 bases and J lost 6, with 21 bases in between. The CDR3 runs 15 residues. Per the germline V gene, CDR1 is DFQATT and CDR2 is SNEGSKA (reference sequence). The CDR3 DNA sequence: TGCAGTGCCCTGCGAACAGGGAGGGGAATCAATGAGCAGTTCTTC. Translating gives CSALRTGRGINEQFF.

J is TRBJ2-7 and V is TRBV12-3 or TRBV12-4, with 10 bases fitting TRBD2. Unmatched junction bases numbered 4, after V lost 5 bases and J lost 3 bases. This CDR3 region has 14 residues. CDR3 in DNA: TGTGCCAGCAGTACTAGCGGGGCTTTCTACGAGCAGTACTTC. It codes for CASSTSGAFYEQYF.

This clonotype appeared many times. The chain is built from TRBV19 and TRBJ2-7; D uncertain. Trimming cost V 3 bases and J 0 bases, with 6 bases left between them. CDR3 length: 13 residues. Germline CDR1 and CDR2: LNHDA and SQIVND (reference sequence). The CDR3 sequence: CASSMAPSYEQYF. CDR3 DNA: TGTGCCAGTAGTATGGCACCCTCCTACGAGCAGTACTTC.

The genes are TRBV9 and TRBJ2-1, with a possible D match to TRBD2 (7 bases). Germline CDR1 and CDR2: SGDLS and YYNGEE. This CDR3 is built from 15 residues. V lost 4 bases and J 4 bases, leaving 15 bases between the germline ends. CDR3 coding DNA: TGTGCCAGCAGCCCCGGGGGGCAGGGGTACAATGAGCAGTTCTTC. Translation: CASSPGGQGYNEQFF.

This clonotype was seen more than once but under ten times. The CDR3 sequence: CASSLSVHITGELFF. Written as DNA, the CDR3 is TGTGCCAGCAGCTTGAGTGTCCACATAACCGGGGAGCTGTTTTTT. V gene TRBV11-2 combines with J gene TRBJ2-2; D remains ambiguous. The ends were cut back, 3 bases at V and 5 bases at J, with 13 bases in the middle. The CDR3 loop spans 15 amino acids. In germline, CDR1 is SGHAT, CDR2 FQNNGV. Full variable domain (rest looked up from reference TRBV11-2 and TRBJ2-2): EAGVAQSPRYKIIEKRQSVAFWCNPISGHATLYWYQQILGQGPKLLIQFQNNGVVDDSQLPKDRFSAERLKGVDSTLKIQPAKLEDSAVYLCASSLSVHITGELFFGEGSRLTVL.

In this sample, this clonotype turned up many times. The chain couples TRBV12-3 or TRBV12-4 to TRBJ1-2, with D hard to call. CDR3 length equals 11 residues. V was shortened by 8 bases and J by 5 bases, with 9 bases between the two germline ends. DNA for the CDR3: TGTGCCAGCGGACCACAATATGGCTACACCTTC. Residues: CASGPQYGYTF.

V usage is TRBV20-1 and J usage is TRBJ2-1, with 15 bases identical to TRBD2. The V gene end was trimmed by 1 base and the J gene end by 0 bases; junction bases not matched to a gene: 4. The CDR3 runs to 18 residues. Per germline, CDR1 DFQATT and CDR2 SNEGSKA (reference sequence). CDR3 in amino acids: CSARGTSGRGGSYNEQFF. CDR3 nucleotides: TGCAGTGCTAGAGGGACTAGCGGGAGGGGAGGCTCCTACAATGAGCAGTTCTTC.

This clonotype was recorded at least ten times. The CDR3 spells CASSQSGVAEAFF. CDR3 nucleotides: TGTGCCAGCAGCCAATCGGGGGTGGCTGAAGCTTTCTTT. The genes are TRBV3-1 and TRBJ1-1; D may be TRBD1 (5 bases). Trimming removed 2 bases from V and 6 bases from J, with 10 bases in between. Germline V gene sequence: CDR1 LGHDT, CDR2 YNNKEL (reference sequence). The CDR3 loop spans 13 amino acids.

The chain uses TRBV6-6 and TRBJ2-1, with D perhaps being TRBD1 or TRBD2 (6 bases each). Trimming removed 0 bases at V and 8 bases at J, with 11 bases between. Germline CDR1 MNHNY, CDR2 SVGAGI (reference sequence). This CDR3 is 14 amino acids long. The CDR3 is CASSYSGGLYEQFF. In nucleotides, the CDR3 is TGTGCCAGCAGTTACTCGGGGGGCCTGTATGAGCAGTTCTTC.

This clonotype showed up just a few times. The chain combines TRBV6-5 with TRBJ2-1; 9 nucleotides agree with TRBD1. Trimming at V came to 6 bases and at J to 7 bases, leaving 7 bases not matched to a gene. The CDR3 covers 14 residues. CDR1 is MNHEY and CDR2 is SVGAGI in the germline V gene. The CDR3 DNA follows: TGTGCCAGCAGAGCGGACAGGGGCCGGAATGAGCAGTTCTTC. Translating gives CASRADRGRNEQFF.

The chain employs TRBV10-3 and TRBJ2-4; no clear D. The CDR3 is 14 residues long. Germline values: CDR1 ENHRY, CDR2 SYGVKD. Trimming shortened V by 4 bases and J by 0 bases, and 7 bases separated the two germline ends. The CDR3 DNA reads as TGTGCCATCAGTGGTGGAGTAGCCAAAAACATTCAGTACTTC. Translation: CAISGGVAKNIQYF.

The sample holds many counts of this clonotype. The J gene is TRBJ2-3, the V gene TRBV5-4; the D gene could be TRBD1 or TRBD2 (5 bases each). The CDR3 spans 17 residues. V was clipped by 4 bases and J by 2 bases, with 20 bases between them. Germline CDR1 SGHNT, CDR2 YYREEE (reference sequence). The CDR3 is CASSPNSGTSLTDTQYF. CDR3 DNA sequence: TGTGCCAGCAGCCCAAATTCCGGGACCAGCCTCACAGATACGCAGTATTTT.

This clonotype came up a few times. The chain joins TRBV12-3 or TRBV12-4 to TRBJ1-5, with TRBD1 as a possible D gene (5 bases). The CDR3 runs 12 residues. Trimming removed 2 bases at V and 7 bases at J, with 6 bases between. The CDR3 DNA sequence: TGTGCCAGCAGTTTATGGGACCAGCCCCAGCATTTT. Protein: CASSLWDQPQHF.

The sample holds one count of this clonotype. This could be a read error, since a much larger clone is one nucleotide away. The rearrangement links TRBV25-1 to TRBJ2-7, with D perhaps matching TRBD1 (5 bases). From germline, CDR1 is MGHDK and CDR2 SYGVNS. The CDR3 length is 15 residues. CDR3 bases: TGTGTCAGCAGTGATCTGGCAGGGAACAGGAACGAGCAGTACTTC. Translated, it gives CVSSDLAGNRNEQYF.

This clonotype was found many times. The V call is TRBV6-5, the J call TRBJ2-1; D gene unclear. The CDR3 is 15 amino acids. The V end lost 6 bases, the J end lost 0 bases, and 12 bases lay between the germline ends. Germline V gene lookup returns CDR1 MNHEY and CDR2 SVGAGI. As DNA, the CDR3 is TGTGCCAGCAGCCACGGGTCGGACTCCTACAATGAGCAGTTCTTC. Its translation is CASSHGSDSYNEQFF.

This clonotype was counted a few times. V usage is TRBV19 and J usage is TRBJ2-1, with TRBD2 matching over 12 bases. The germline CDR1 and CDR2 sequences are LNHDA and SQIVND (reference sequence). The CDR3 runs to 20 residues. Trimming took 5 bases from V and 2 from J; bases not matched to a gene: 16. CDR3 residues: CASSFQGLAGGPRPYNEQFF. CDR3 in DNA: TGTGCCAGTAGTTTTCAAGGCCTAGCGGGAGGGCCCCGACCCTACAATGAGCAGTTCTTC.

This clonotype came up many times. The chain links TRBV5-1 to TRBJ2-2; no clear D gene. V was clipped by 1 base and J by 5 bases, with 15 bases between them. The germline gives CDR1 SGHRS, CDR2 YFSETQ. This CDR3 region has 16 residues. The DNA for the CDR3 is TGCGCCAGCAGCTTGCGTTTTCCGCACCTGACCGGGGAGCTGTTTTTT. Its translation is CASSLRFPHLTGELFF.